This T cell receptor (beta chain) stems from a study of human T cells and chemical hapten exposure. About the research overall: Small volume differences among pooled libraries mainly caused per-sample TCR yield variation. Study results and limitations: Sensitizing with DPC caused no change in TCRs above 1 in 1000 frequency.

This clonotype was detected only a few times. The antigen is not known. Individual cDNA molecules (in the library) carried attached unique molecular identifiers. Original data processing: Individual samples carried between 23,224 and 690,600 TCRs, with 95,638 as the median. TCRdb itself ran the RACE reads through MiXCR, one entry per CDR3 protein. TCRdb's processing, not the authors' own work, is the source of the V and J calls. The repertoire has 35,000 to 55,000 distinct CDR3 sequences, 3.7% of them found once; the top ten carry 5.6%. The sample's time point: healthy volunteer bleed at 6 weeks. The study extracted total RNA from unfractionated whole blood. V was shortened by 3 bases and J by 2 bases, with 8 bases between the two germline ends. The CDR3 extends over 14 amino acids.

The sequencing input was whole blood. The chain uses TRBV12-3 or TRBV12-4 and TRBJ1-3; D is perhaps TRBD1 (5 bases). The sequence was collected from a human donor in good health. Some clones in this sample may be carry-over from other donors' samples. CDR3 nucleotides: TGTGCCAGCAGTTTGCCAGGGCCTGGAAACACCATATATTTT. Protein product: CASSLPGPGNTIYF.